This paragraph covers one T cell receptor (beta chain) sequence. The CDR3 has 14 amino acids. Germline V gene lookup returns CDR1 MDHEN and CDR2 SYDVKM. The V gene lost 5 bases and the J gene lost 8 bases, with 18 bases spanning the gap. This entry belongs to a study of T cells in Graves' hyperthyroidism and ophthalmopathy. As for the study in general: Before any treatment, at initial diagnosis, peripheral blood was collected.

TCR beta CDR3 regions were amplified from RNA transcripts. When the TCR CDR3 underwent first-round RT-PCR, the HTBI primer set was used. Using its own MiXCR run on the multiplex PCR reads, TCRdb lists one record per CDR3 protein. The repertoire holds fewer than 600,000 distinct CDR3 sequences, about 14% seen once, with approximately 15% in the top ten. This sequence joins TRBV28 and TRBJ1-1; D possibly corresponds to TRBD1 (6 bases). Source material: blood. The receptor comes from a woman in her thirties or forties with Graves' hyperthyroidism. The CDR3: CASSPYRVRAEAFF. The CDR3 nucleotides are TGTGCCAGCAGTCCCTACAGGGTACGGGCGGAAGCTTTCTTT.